The next 14 T cell receptor beta chains were all read from a single sample in a study of T-cell reconstitution after alpha-beta-depleted transplantation in children. Unique molecular identifiers were incorporated when the TCRbeta library was constructed. TCRdb redid the calling of the PCR reads with MiXCR, one entry per CDR3 protein. The data contain about 230,000 distinct CDR3 sequences, around 10% of them singletons. The sequences come from PBMCs from the stem cell graft donor, collected from the stem cell graft. The receptors derive from a human donor who donated a stem cell graft to a child with acute lymphoblastic leukemia.

This clonotype was picked up a small number of times. This chain uses TRBV7-8 with TRBJ2-3; 12 nucleotides match TRBD2. Trimming took 0 bases from V and 2 from J; bases not matched to a gene: 6. CDR1 and CDR2 (germline): SGHVS, FQNEAQ. This CDR3 has 18 amino acids. The CDR3 here is CASSLALRTSGATDTQYF. CDR3 coding DNA: TGTGCCAGCAGCTTAGCGCTTAGGACTAGCGGGGCCACAGATACGCAGTATTTT.

This clonotype was seen at least ten times. Written as DNA, the CDR3 is TGTGCCAGCAGCTTGTTGCAGCCCCAGCATTTT. Translated, it gives CASSLLQPQHF. The chain combines TRBV5-6 with TRBJ1-5, with D uncertain. The germline CDR1 and CDR2 sequences are SGHDT and YYEEEE. This CDR3 comprises 11 residues. V was clipped by 1 base and J by 7 bases, with 3 bases between them. Supplemented by reference TRBV5-6 and TRBJ1-5, the full variable domain reads DAGVTQSPTHLIKTRGQQVTLRCSPKSGHDTVSWYQQALGQGPQFIFQYYEEEERQRGNFPDRFSGHQFPNYSSELNVNALLLGDSALYLCASSLLQPQHFGDGTRLSIL.

This clonotype has only a few counts. V and J are TRBV5-1 and TRBJ1-1, with D possibly matching TRBD1 (5 bases). The germline V gene encodes CDR1 SGHRS and CDR2 YFSETQ. V was trimmed by 5 bases and J by 1 base, leaving 12 bases between them. The CDR3 runs 14 residues. CDR3 DNA sequence: TGCGCCAGCAGTCGACAGACTACGAACACTGAAGCTTTCTTT. Its protein is CASSRQTTNTEAFF.

The V and J genes are TRBV18 and TRBJ2-5; weak D call: TRBD1 (6 bases). Trimming left V 3 bases short and J 4 bases short, with 18 bases between. CDR1 is KGHSH, CDR2 LQKENI, per germline. The CDR3 sequence is 16 residues long. CDR3 DNA: TGTGCCAGCTCACCGCCGGGACACTCTATGGGAGAGACCCAGTACTTC. Its translation: CASSPPGHSMGETQYF.

V and J are TRBV6-5 and TRBJ2-1; 7 positions agree with TRBD2. V shed 0 bases, J shed 3 bases, and the junction held 5 bases outside the gene matches. CDR1 MNHEY and CDR2 SVGAGI come from the germline V gene. This CDR3 has 16 amino acids. CDR3 DNA sequence: TGTGCCAGCAGTTACTCCGGGGGGAACCTCTACAATGAGCAGTTCTTC. Protein product: CASSYSGGNLYNEQFF.

This chain links TRBV25-1 with TRBJ2-1; 11 bases are shared with TRBD2. The CDR3 has 14 residues. Germline lookup yields CDR1 MGHDK and CDR2 SYGVNS. V shed 6 bases, J shed 6 bases, and the junction held 4 bases outside the gene matches. The CDR3 nucleotides read TGTGCCAGCAGATTTAGCGGGGGGGCCAATGAGCAGTTCTTC. Its protein is CASRFSGGANEQFF.

The chain uses TRBV20-1 and TRBJ2-1; TRBD1 agrees at 11 bases. Germline V lookup: CDR1 DFQATT, CDR2 SNEGSKA (reference sequence). The CDR3 spans 17 residues. The V gene end was trimmed by 6 bases and the J gene end by 5 bases; junction bases not matched to a gene: 15. The CDR3 sequence is CSAFGTGGGWGNNEQFF. CDR3 DNA: TGCAGTGCCTTTGGGACAGGGGGGGGATGGGGGAACAATGAGCAGTTCTTC.

This clonotype was recorded at least ten times. The genes are TRBV7-2 and TRBJ2-5; TRBD2 matches 7 bases. Germline values: CDR1 SGHTA, CDR2 FQGNSA. V gave up 1 base and J gave up 1 base; unmatched junction bases: 0. The CDR3 covers 14 residues. CDR3: CASSLGGGQETQYF. CDR3 sequence (DNA): TGTGCCAGCAGCTTAGGCGGGGGCCAAGAGACCCAGTACTTC.

This clonotype was counted only a few times. The rearrangement uses TRBV6-1 and TRBJ2-7; 13 bases agree with TRBD2. Germline V gene lookup returns CDR1 MNHNS and CDR2 SASEGT. The CDR3 consists of 15 residues. The V gene end was trimmed by 6 bases and the J gene end by 0 bases; junction bases not matched to a gene: 2. The CDR3 is CASRGTSGASYEQYF. The CDR3 nucleotides are TGTGCCAGCAGAGGGACTAGCGGGGCCTCCTACGAGCAGTACTTC.

The genes are TRBV11-2 and TRBJ2-3; 8 positions agree with TRBD2. Trimming cost V 5 bases and J 2 bases; bases outside gene matches: 6. The CDR3 is 15 residues long. Germline V lookup: CDR1 SGHAT, CDR2 FQNNGV. As DNA, the CDR3 is TGTGCCAGCAGCCCGGGGGGGGGACCCACAGATACGCAGTATTTT. This translates into CASSPGGGPTDTQYF.

The sample holds many counts of this clonotype. The rearrangement links TRBV5-1 to TRBJ2-5; 9 nucleotides align to TRBD1. In germline, CDR1 is SGHRS, CDR2 YFSETQ. After removal of 6 bases from V and 4 bases from J, the junction contained 7 bases not matched to a gene. The CDR3 contains 14 residues. The CDR3 sequence: CASTPGQGGETQYF. CDR3 coding DNA: TGCGCCAGCACCCCGGGACAGGGAGGAGAGACCCAGTACTTC.

This clonotype showed up many times. The chain is built from TRBV12-3 or TRBV12-4 and TRBJ1-2, with TRBD1 matching over 7 bases. The CDR3 is made up of 16 amino acids. J was trimmed by 4 bases and V by 0 bases; bases with no gene match: 8. This CDR3 is CASSLASGGQFYGYTF. In DNA, the CDR3 is TGTGCCAGCAGTTTAGCCTCAGGGGGACAATTCTATGGCTACACCTTC.

This clonotype was counted at least ten times. The chain recombines TRBV2 with TRBJ2-1, with a possible D match to TRBD1 (5 bases). Germline V lookup: CDR1 SNHLY, CDR2 FYNNEI. This CDR3 is 15 amino acids long. V was pared by 4 bases and J by 4 bases, with 14 bases between. The CDR3 bases are TGTGCCAGCAGTGCGTTCCGAGACAGATACAATGAGCAGTTCTTC. Translating it yields CASSAFRDRYNEQFF.

The table lists this clonotype with a few counts. The V call is TRBV18, the J call TRBJ1-6, with D hard to call. The CDR3 has 16 residues. Trimming pared 0 bases from V and 0 bases from J, leaving 6 bases between. The V gene's germline CDR1 is KGHSH and CDR2 LQKENI. The chain's CDR3 is CASSPPGSSYNSPLHF. DNA for the CDR3: TGTGCCAGCTCACCACCGGGCAGCTCCTATAATTCACCCCTCCACTTT.